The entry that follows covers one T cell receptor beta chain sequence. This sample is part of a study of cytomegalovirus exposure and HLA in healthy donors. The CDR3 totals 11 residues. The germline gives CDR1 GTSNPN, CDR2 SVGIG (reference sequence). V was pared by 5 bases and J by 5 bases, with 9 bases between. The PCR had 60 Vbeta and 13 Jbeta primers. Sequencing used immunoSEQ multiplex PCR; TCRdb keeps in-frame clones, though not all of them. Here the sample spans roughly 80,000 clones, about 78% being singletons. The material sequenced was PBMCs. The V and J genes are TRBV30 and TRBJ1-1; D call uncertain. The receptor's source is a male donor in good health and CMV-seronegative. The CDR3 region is CAWVSGTEAFF. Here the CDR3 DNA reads TGTGCCTGGGTGTCGGGGACTGAAGCTTTCTTT.